A single sample is the source of the 30 T cell receptor beta chains below, sequenced in a study of T cell changes during pregnancy in multiple sclerosis. This table comes from immunoSEQ multiplex PCR, and its TCRdb copy is limited to in-frame clones, with some not included. This table has tens of thousands of clones, approximately 92% appearing once. Sequenced here: CD4+ T cells from peripheral blood mononuclear cells, sampled in the second trimester of pregnancy. These receptors were taken from a female donor in good health, enrolled as a control in a pregnancy study.

Notes on this clone: Because the CDR3's place on the DNA is in doubt, the DNA is left out and the CDR3 is given as listed by TCRdb. J is TRBJ2-1 and V is TRBV5-5; TRBD1 is taken as the D call from the table, unchecked against the DNA. Germline assignment: CDR1 SGHKS and CDR2 YYEKEE (reference sequence). The CDR3 adds up to 11 amino acids, both ends counted. The CDR3 sequence: CASSFGTGTFF.

The chain carries TRBV18 and TRBJ2-2; perhaps TRBD1 as D (5 bases). The V and J ends lost 4 bases and 5 bases respectively, with 5 bases between them. The germline V gene encodes CDR1 KGHSH and CDR2 LQKENI. CDR3 length: 12 residues. The DNA of the CDR3 is TGTGCCAGCTCACAGGGGACCGGGGAGCTGTTTTTT. This gives the protein CASSQGTGELFF.

The CDR3 DNA is TGTGCCAGCAGCTCCTCGGGACTGAGCTCCTACGAGCAGTACTTC. Its translation is CASSSSGLSSYEQYF. The chain has TRBV7-2 and TRBJ2-7, with D possibly matching TRBD2 (6 bases). The germline CDR1 and CDR2 sequences are SGHTA and FQGNSA. The CDR3 runs to 15 residues. V was cut by 4 bases and J by 0 bases, with 13 bases left in between. Based on the CDR3 plus reference TRBV7-2 and TRBJ2-7, the full variable domain is GAGVSQSPSNKVTEKGKDVELRCDPISGHTALYWYRQSLGQGLEFLIYFQGNSAPDKSGLPSDRFSAERTGGSVSTLTIQRTQQEDSAVYLCASSSSGLSSYEQYFGPGTRLTVT.

By share, this clone counts as medium-sized. The CDR3 reads CAWRGTGGGYGYTF. The CDR3 DNA reads TGTGCCTGGAGGGGGACAGGGGGTGGCTATGGCTACACCTTC. V gene TRBV30 combines with J gene TRBJ1-2; 11 nucleotides agree with TRBD1. Per the germline V gene, CDR1 is GTSNPN and CDR2 is SVGIG (reference sequence). This CDR3 comprises 14 residues. V was clipped by 3 bases and J by 4 bases; unmatched bases: 4.

This rearrangement joins TRBV5-4 to TRBJ2-3, with 8 bases matching TRBD2. This CDR3 comprises 14 residues. J was trimmed by 1 base and V by 4 bases; bases with no gene match: 2. Germline V gives CDR1 SGHNT, CDR2 YYREEE (reference sequence). The CDR3 nucleotides read TGTGCCAGCAGCATGACTAGCGGCACAGATACGCAGTATTTT. Its translation: CASSMTSGTDTQYF.

The table lists this clone with a count of one. This chain joins TRBV28 and TRBJ2-7, with 7 bases lining up with TRBD1. V dropped 6 bases and J dropped 0; count of bases not matched to a gene: 5. CDR3 size: 14 residues. CDR1 and CDR2 (germline): MDHEN, SYDVKM. CDR3 DNA sequence: TGTGCCAGCAGAGGACAGGTCCCCTCCTACGAGCAGTACTTC. As protein: CASRGQVPSYEQYF.

This rearrangement joins TRBV7-9 to TRBJ1-2; tentative D call: TRBD1 (5 bases). Germline values: CDR1 SEHNR, CDR2 FQNEAQ (reference sequence). CDR3 length: 13 residues. Trimming cost V 5 bases and J 4 bases, with 11 bases left between them. CDR3 loop: CASSPGGTYGYTF. The CDR3 DNA reads as TGTGCCAGCAGCCCCGGGGGGACCTATGGCTACACCTTC.

This chain joins TRBV28 and TRBJ1-5, with 7 positions matching TRBD1. The CDR3 extends over 20 amino acids. Trimming at V came to 2 bases and at J to 2 bases, leaving 18 bases not matched to a gene. From germline, CDR1 is MDHEN and CDR2 SYDVKM. The CDR3 region is CASSLILPLSTGLGNQPQHF. The CDR3 nucleotides read TGTGCCAGCAGTTTAATACTCCCCCTATCGACAGGGCTAGGCAATCAGCCCCAGCATTTT. The full variable domain, completed using reference TRBV28 and TRBJ1-5, is DVKVTQSSRYLVKRTGEKVFLECVQDMDHENMFWYRQDPGLGLRLIYFSYDVKMKEKGDIPEGYSVSREKKERFSLILESASTNQTSMYLCASSLILPLSTGLGNQPQHFGDGTRLSIL.

The gene calls are TRBV28 and TRBJ2-7, with D possibly matching TRBD2 (5 bases). V was cut by 7 bases and J by 4 bases, with 17 bases left in between. Germline values: CDR1 MDHEN, CDR2 SYDVKM. This CDR3 spans 14 amino acids. CDR3 nucleotide sequence: TGTGCCAGCACTTCGGGAAGGAGACCATACGAGCAGTACTTC. Protein sequence: CASTSGRRPYEQYF.

The chain carries TRBV7-9 and TRBJ2-2; perhaps TRBD2 as D (5 bases). This CDR3 spans 16 amino acids. Germline values: CDR1 SEHNR, CDR2 FQNEAQ (reference sequence). V lost 0 bases and J 2 bases, leaving 10 bases between the germline ends. The CDR3 bases are TGTGCCAGCAGCTTAGCGACCGGACTTAACACCGGGGAGCTGTTTTTT. This translates into CASSLATGLNTGELFF.

The chain combines TRBV6-1 with TRBJ2-6, with D perhaps matching TRBD2 (6 bases). Germline CDR1 MNHNS, CDR2 SASEGT. The CDR3 has 18 residues. The ends were cut back, 1 base at V and 0 bases at J, with 13 bases in the middle. The DNA of the CDR3 is TGTGCCAGCAGTGAAGGGGCGGGGTATAGCTCTGGGGCCAACGTCCTGACTTTC. Translation: CASSEGAGYSSGANVLTF.

The chain employs TRBV5-1 and TRBJ1-3; the D is unclear. This CDR3 has 14 residues. Germline CDR1 reads SGHRS; CDR2 reads YFSETQ. The germline V and J ends were trimmed by 5 bases and 8 bases, with 17 bases remaining between them. The CDR3 nucleotides are TGCGCCAGCAGTCCCGGCGCGGGCGTGGACACCATATATTTT. Protein: CASSPGAGVDTIYF.

On this clone: Other DNA sequences in this specimen translate into the identical CDR3. The chain carries TRBV7-2 and TRBJ1-2; no definite D call. V was trimmed by 4 bases and J by 4 bases, leaving 28 bases between them. The length of the CDR3 is 19 residues. Germline V gene sequence: CDR1 SGHTA, CDR2 FQGNSA. In DNA, the CDR3 is TGTGCCAGCAGCTCGGGATTGAACTCCATGAGCCTCCCGCCCTATGGCTACACCTTC. It is translated as CASSSGLNSMSLPPYGYTF.

This sequence joins TRBV30 and TRBJ1-1; D unresolved. The germline V gene encodes CDR1 GTSNPN and CDR2 SVGIG (reference sequence). V lost 2 bases and J 11 bases, leaving 15 bases between the germline ends. The CDR3 loop spans 12 amino acids. In nucleotides, the CDR3 is TGTGCCTGGAGTTCAACAGAGCGAGGGGCTTTCTTT. Amino acids: CAWSSTERGAFF.

The gene calls are TRBV29-1 and TRBJ2-3, with a weak D call TRBD2 (6 bases). Trimming removed 3 bases at V and 2 bases at J, with 12 bases between. Germline CDR1 and CDR2: SQVTM and ANQGSEA. CDR3 size: 14 residues. CDR3 sequence: CSVEGSGVTDTQYF. The CDR3 nucleotides read TGCAGCGTTGAGGGTTCGGGGGTCACAGATACGCAGTATTTT.

The rearrangement links TRBV7-9 to TRBJ2-5, with D possibly being TRBD2 (6 bases). In germline, CDR1 is SEHNR, CDR2 FQNEAQ (reference sequence). The CDR3 has 13 residues. V lost 5 bases and J lost 7, with 14 bases in between. The CDR3 sequence is CASSPGTGGTQYF. The DNA of the CDR3 is TGTGCCAGCAGCCCCGGGACTGGTGGGACCCAGTACTTC.

The chain uses TRBV30 and TRBJ2-7; 8 nucleotides align to TRBD2. Germline V gene lookup returns CDR1 GTSNPN and CDR2 SVGIG (reference sequence). The CDR3 is made up of 13 amino acids. J gave up 5 bases and V 4 bases, and 7 bases lay outside the gene matches. The CDR3 nucleotides are TGTGCCTGGACCCCGGGACTAGGTGACGAGCAGTACTTC. Protein: CAWTPGLGDEQYF.

The genes are TRBV5-6 and TRBJ2-7; TRBD1 is a possible D gene (6 bases). Trimming cost V 2 bases and J 7 bases, with 16 bases left between them. CDR1 is SGHDT, CDR2 YYEEEE, per germline. The length of the CDR3 is 14 residues. The CDR3 DNA follows: TGTGCCAGCAGCTTAGACAGGTTGGGACGGGAGCAGTACTTC. Amino acids: CASSLDRLGREQYF.

The CDR3 here is CASSVAPAEGTDTQYF. The CDR3 DNA follows: TGTGCCAGCAGTGTCGCACCAGCGGAGGGCACAGATACGCAGTATTTT. The rearrangement links TRBV2 to TRBJ2-3; a weak D match, TRBD2 (5 bases). The V end lost 4 bases, the J end lost 1 base, and 15 bases lay between the germline ends. This CDR3 has 16 amino acids. Germline V gene data show CDR1 as SNHLY and CDR2 as FYNNEI.

The CDR3 loop reads CASSSRQGSTEAFF. CDR3 in DNA: TGTGCCAGCAGCTCCCGACAGGGGAGCACTGAAGCTTTCTTT. V usage is TRBV11-3 and J usage is TRBJ1-1; 8 nucleotides align to TRBD1. The ends lost 4 bases at V and 4 bases at J; junction bases unmatched: 5. Germline assignment: CDR1 SGHNT and CDR2 YENEEA. The CDR3 has 14 amino acids. Together with reference TRBV11-3 and TRBJ1-1, the CDR3 gives the full variable domain: EAGVVQSPRYKIIEKKQPVAFWCNPISGHNTLYWYLQNLGQGPELLIRYENEEAVDDSQLPKDRFSAERLKGVDSTLKIQPAELGDSAVYLCASSSRQGSTEAFFGQGTRLTVV.

The rearrangement links TRBV5-1 to TRBJ1-3; the D is unclear. V dropped 4 bases and J dropped 7 bases, with 12 bases sitting between them. The germline CDR1 and CDR2 sequences are SGHRS and YFSETQ. The CDR3 sequence is 13 residues long. The CDR3 coding sequence is TGCGCCAGCAGCCTGGCCGGGGAGAACACCATATATTTT. It encodes CASSLAGENTIYF.

This rearrangement joins TRBV27 to TRBJ2-6; D may be TRBD1 (5 bases). Germline CDR1 and CDR2: MNHEY and SMNVEV (reference sequence). This CDR3 contains 14 residues. V was trimmed by 6 bases and J by 1 base, leaving 7 bases between them. CDR3 sequence reads: CASSAGSGANVLTF. The CDR3 nucleotides read TGTGCCAGCAGCGCAGGGTCTGGGGCCAACGTCCTGACTTTC.

The chain combines TRBV28 with TRBJ2-6; 8 nucleotides agree with TRBD2. V shed 6 bases, J shed 4 bases, and the junction held 17 bases outside the gene matches. This CDR3 has 19 amino acids. Germline loops: CDR1 MDHEN, CDR2 SYDVKM. CDR3 bases: TGTGCCAGCAGCCCTCTGAAGCGGGAGAGGTCAGTGGGGGCCAACGTCCTGACTTTC. It encodes CASSPLKRERSVGANVLTF.

The V call is TRBV2, the J call TRBJ2-5; D is undetermined. CDR1 and CDR2 (germline): SNHLY, FYNNEI. The ends were cut back, 7 bases at V and 3 bases at J, with 9 bases in the middle. The CDR3 length is 12 residues. CDR3 loop: CASNKFEETQYF. Written as DNA, the CDR3 is TGTGCCAGCAACAAGTTTGAAGAGACCCAGTACTTC. The variable domain in full, with the rest retrieved from reference TRBV2 and TRBJ2-5, is EPEVTQTPSHQVTQMGQEVILRCVPISNHLYFYWYRQILGQKVEFLVSFYNNEISEKSEIFDDQFSVERPDGSNFTLKIRSTKLEDSAMYFCASNKFEETQYFGPGTRLLVL.

To note about this clone: Other nucleotide sequences from this sample produce the same CDR3. The V and J genes are TRBV6-4 and TRBJ2-1; tentatively, D is TRBD2 (6 bases). CDR1 is MRHNA, CDR2 SNTAGT, per germline. The germline V and J ends were trimmed by 3 bases and 4 bases, with 7 bases remaining between them. The CDR3 covers 13 residues. CDR3 DNA sequence: TGTGCCAGCAGTGAACGGGAGTACAATGAGCAGTTCTTC. It translates to CASSEREYNEQFF.

This sequence joins TRBV6-5 and TRBJ2-1; D is perhaps TRBD1 (8 bases). Trimming removed 6 bases from V and 4 bases from J, with 16 bases in between. In germline, CDR1 is MNHEY, CDR2 SVGAGI. The CDR3 sequence is 15 residues long. The CDR3 bases are TGTGCCAGCAGGTCGACAGGGGAGGGGTACAATGAGCAGTTCTTC. Translation: CASRSTGEGYNEQFF.

This chain uses TRBV11-3 with TRBJ1-2; 9 bases line up with TRBD1. This CDR3 region has 15 residues. The germline gives CDR1 SGHNT, CDR2 YENEEA. Germline trimming cut 5 bases from V and 6 bases from J; bases unmatched to any gene: 10. CDR3 in DNA: TGTGCCAGCAGCAGAACAGGGGGCGAAGGAGATGGCTACACCTTC. It codes for CASSRTGGEGDGYTF.

The rearrangement uses TRBV28 and TRBJ2-2; 12 bases are shared with TRBD1. Germline V gives CDR1 MDHEN, CDR2 SYDVKM. The J segment lost 5 bases and the V segment lost 5 bases, leaving 6 bases of the junction unmatched. CDR3 length equals 16 residues. CDR3 sequence (DNA): TGTGCCAGCAGTCCTCCGGGACAGGGGGCGACCGGGGAGCTGTTTTTT. Protein: CASSPPGQGATGELFF.

The rearrangement uses TRBV7-2 and TRBJ2-7; 7 bases line up with TRBD2. The CDR3 length is 15 residues. Germline assignment: CDR1 SGHTA and CDR2 FQGNSA. The trim removed 1 base at V and 1 base at J, leaving 4 bases unmatched. The CDR3 loop reads CASSLDPGGSYEQYF. The DNA for the CDR3 is TGTGCCAGCAGCTTAGACCCGGGAGGTTCCTACGAGCAGTACTTC.

The chain carries TRBV6-6 and TRBJ2-1; 7 nucleotides agree with TRBD2. CDR1 MNHNY and CDR2 SVGAGI come from the germline V gene (reference sequence). The CDR3 contains 16 residues. Germline trimming cut 5 bases from V and 0 bases from J; bases unmatched to any gene: 7. The CDR3 bases are TGTGCCAGCAGTCTCGACGGGGGGAGCTCCTACAATGAGCAGTTCTTC. This sequence encodes CASSLDGGSSYNEQFF.